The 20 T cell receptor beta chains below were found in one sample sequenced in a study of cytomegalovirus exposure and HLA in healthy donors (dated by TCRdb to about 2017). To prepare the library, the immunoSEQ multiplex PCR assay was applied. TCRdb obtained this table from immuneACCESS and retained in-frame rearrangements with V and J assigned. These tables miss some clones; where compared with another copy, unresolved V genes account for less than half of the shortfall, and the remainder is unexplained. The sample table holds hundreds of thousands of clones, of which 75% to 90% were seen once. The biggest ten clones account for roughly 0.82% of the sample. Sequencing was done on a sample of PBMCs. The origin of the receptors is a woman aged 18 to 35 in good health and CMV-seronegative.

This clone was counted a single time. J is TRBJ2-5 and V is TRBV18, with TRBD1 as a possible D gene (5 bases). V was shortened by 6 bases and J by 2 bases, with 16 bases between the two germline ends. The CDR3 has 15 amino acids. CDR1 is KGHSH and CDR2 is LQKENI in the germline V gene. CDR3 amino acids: CASSTWSGSQETQYF. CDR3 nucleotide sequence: TGTGCCAGCTCTACCTGGTCAGGGTCACAAGAGACCCAGTACTTC.

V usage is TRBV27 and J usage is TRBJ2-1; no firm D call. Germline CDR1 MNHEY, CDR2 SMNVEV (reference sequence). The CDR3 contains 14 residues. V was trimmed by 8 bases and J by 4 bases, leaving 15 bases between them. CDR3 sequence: CASSQLGPYNEQFF. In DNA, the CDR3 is TGTGCCAGCTCCCAGCTGGGCCCTTACAATGAGCAGTTCTTC.

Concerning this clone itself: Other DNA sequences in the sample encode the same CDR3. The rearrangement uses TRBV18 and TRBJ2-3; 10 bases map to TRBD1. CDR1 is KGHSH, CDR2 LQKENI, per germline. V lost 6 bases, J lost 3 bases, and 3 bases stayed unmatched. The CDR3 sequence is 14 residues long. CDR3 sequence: CASSRDRGTDTQYF. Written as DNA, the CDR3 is TGTGCCAGCTCCAGGGACAGGGGTACAGATACGCAGTATTTT.

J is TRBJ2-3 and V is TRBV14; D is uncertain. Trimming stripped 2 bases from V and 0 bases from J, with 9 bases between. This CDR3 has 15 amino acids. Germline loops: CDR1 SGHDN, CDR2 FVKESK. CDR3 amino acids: CASSQRPRSTDTQYF. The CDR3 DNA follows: TGTGCCAGCAGCCAAAGGCCTAGAAGCACAGATACGCAGTATTTT.

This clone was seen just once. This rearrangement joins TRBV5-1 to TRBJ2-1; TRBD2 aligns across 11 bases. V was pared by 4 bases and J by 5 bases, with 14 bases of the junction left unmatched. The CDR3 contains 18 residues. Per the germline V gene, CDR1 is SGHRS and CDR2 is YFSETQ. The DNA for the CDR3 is TGCGCCAGCAGCACCCAGGGGGGACTAGCGGCTCCACACAATGAGCAGTTCTTC. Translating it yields CASSTQGGLAAPHNEQFF.

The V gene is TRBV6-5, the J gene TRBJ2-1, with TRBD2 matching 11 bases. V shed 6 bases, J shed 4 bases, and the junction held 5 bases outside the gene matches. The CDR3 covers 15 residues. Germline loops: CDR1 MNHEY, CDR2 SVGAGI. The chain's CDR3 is CASRLAGGLYNEQFF. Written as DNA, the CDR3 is TGTGCCAGCAGATTAGCGGGAGGGCTTTACAATGAGCAGTTCTTC.

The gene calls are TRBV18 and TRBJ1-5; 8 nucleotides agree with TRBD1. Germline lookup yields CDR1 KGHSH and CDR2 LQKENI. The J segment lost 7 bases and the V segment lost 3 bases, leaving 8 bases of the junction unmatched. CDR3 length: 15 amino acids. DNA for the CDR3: TGTGCCAGCTCACCCGTGGTAGGACAGGGACAGCCCCAGCATTTT. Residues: CASSPVVGQGQPQHF. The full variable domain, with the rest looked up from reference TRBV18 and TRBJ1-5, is NAGVMQNPRHLVRRRGQEARLRCSPMKGHSHVYWYRQLPEEGLKFMVYLQKENIIDESGMPKERFSAEFPKEGPSILRIQQVVRGDSAAYFCASSPVVGQGQPQHFGDGTRLSIL.

The CDR3 DNA reads as TGTGCCTGGAGTGTACTTGGGGCAGGGGGGAAAGCTTTCTTT. It encodes CAWSVLGAGGKAFF. V and J are TRBV30 and TRBJ1-1; 7 bases match TRBD1. The junction had 10 bases not matched to a gene; V was cut back by 0 bases and J by 9 bases. CDR1 is GTSNPN, CDR2 SVGIG, per germline (reference sequence). The length of the CDR3 is 14 residues.

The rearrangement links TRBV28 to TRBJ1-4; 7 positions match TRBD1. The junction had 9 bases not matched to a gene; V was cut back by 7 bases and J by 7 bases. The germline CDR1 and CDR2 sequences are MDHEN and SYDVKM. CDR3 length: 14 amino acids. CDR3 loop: CASIPDRVGEKLFF. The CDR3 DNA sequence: TGTGCCAGCATCCCAGACAGGGTGGGTGAAAAACTGTTTTTT.

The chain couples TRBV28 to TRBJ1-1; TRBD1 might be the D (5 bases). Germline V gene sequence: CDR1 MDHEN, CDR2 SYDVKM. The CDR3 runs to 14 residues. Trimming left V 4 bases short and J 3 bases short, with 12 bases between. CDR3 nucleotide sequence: TGTGCCAGCAGTTCGGGGGAGGTACACACTGAAGCTTTCTTT. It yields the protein CASSSGEVHTEAFF.

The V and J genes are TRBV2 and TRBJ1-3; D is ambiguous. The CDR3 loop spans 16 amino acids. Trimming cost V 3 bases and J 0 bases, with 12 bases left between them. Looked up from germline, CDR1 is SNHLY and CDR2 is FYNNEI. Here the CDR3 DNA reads TGTGCCAGCAGTGATAACAGCCCCCTCTCTGGAAACACCATATATTTT. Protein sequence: CASSDNSPLSGNTIYF.

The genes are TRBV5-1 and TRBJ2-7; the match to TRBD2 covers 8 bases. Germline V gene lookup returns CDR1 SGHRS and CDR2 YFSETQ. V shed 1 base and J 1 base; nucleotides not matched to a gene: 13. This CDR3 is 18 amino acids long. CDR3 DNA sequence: TGCGCCAGCAGCTTGCACGGAGGGAATCGGGAGGGGTCCTACGAGCAGTACTTC. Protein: CASSLHGGNREGSYEQYF. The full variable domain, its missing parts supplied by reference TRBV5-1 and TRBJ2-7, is KAGVTQTPRYLIKTRGQQVTLSCSPISGHRSVSWYQQTPGQGLQFLFEYFSETQRNKGNFPGRFSGRQFSNSRSEMNVSTLELGDSALYLCASSLHGGNREGSYEQYFGPGTRLTVT.

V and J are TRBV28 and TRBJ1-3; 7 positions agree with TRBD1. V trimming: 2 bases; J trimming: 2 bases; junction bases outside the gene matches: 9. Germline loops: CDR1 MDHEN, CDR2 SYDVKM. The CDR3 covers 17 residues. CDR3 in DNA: TGTGCCAGCAGTTTAAGGGGGCGTGGGACCACTGGAAACACCATATATTTT. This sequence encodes CASSLRGRGTTGNTIYF.

CDR3 in DNA: TGCAGCGCCGAAAGGGGTGGGGGCTACACCTTC. Translating it yields CSAERGGGYTF. The V gene is TRBV29-1, the J gene TRBJ1-2, with TRBD1 as a possible D gene (5 bases). The CDR3 has 11 amino acids. Trimming took 7 bases from V and 8 from J, leaving 14 bases between them. Germline V lookup: CDR1 SQVTM, CDR2 ANQGSEA.

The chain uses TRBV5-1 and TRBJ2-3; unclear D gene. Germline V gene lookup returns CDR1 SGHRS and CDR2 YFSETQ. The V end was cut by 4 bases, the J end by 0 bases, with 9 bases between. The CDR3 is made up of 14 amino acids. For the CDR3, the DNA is TGCGCCAGCAGCCAATTTAGTAGCACAGATACGCAGTATTTT. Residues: CASSQFSSTDTQYF.

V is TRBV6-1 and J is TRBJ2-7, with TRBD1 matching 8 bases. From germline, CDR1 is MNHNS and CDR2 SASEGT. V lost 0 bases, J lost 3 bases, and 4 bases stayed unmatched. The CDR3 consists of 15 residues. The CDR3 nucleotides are TGTGCCAGCAGTGAAGCGTTAGGACAGGGCTACGAGCAGTACTTC. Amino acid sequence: CASSEALGQGYEQYF.

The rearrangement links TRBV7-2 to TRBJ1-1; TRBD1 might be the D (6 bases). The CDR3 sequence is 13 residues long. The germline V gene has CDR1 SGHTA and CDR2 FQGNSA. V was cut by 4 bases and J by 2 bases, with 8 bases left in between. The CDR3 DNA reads TGTGCCAGCAGCTATGGGGGCAACACTGAAGCTTTCTTT. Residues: CASSYGGNTEAFF.

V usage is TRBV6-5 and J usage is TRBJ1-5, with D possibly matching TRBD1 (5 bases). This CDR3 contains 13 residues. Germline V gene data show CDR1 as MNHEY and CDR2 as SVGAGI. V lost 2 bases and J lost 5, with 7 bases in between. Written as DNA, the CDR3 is TGTGCCAGCAGTTACCGGGGGGATCAGCCCCAGCATTTT. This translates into CASSYRGDQPQHF.

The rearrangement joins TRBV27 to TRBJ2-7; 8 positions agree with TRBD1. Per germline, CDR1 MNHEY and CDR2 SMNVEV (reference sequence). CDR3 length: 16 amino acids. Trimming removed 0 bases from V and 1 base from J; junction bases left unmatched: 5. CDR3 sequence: CASSLSRGTGSYEQYF. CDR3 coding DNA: TGTGCCAGCAGTTTATCCCGGGGGACAGGTTCCTACGAGCAGTACTTC.

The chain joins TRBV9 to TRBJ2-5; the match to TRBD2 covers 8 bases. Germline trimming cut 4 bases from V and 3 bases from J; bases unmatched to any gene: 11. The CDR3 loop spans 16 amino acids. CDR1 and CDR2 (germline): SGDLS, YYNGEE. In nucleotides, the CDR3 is TGTGCCAGCAGCCCACTCCCGAGCGGGGGTAAAGAGACCCAGTACTTC. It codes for CASSPLPSGGKETQYF.